This passage covers 29 T cell receptor beta chains from one sample sequenced in a study of CD8+CD57+ T cells in acquired aplastic anemia. TCR beta VDJ and CDR3 profiling used genomic DNA as template. TCRdb used MiXCR to reprocess the reads, holding one entry per CDR3 protein. The sample has more than 150,000 distinct CDR3 sequences; about 47% are singletons. The sequenced sample was sorted CD4+, CD8+, or CD8+CD57+ T cells (not recorded which) from PBMCs. The receptors shown here come from a human donor in good health.

This clonotype has a count of ten or more. The chain links TRBV11-1 to TRBJ2-5, with D possibly TRBD1 on 5 matching bases. Germline-derived CDR1 and CDR2 are SGHAT and FQDESV (reference sequence). CDR3 length: 17 amino acids. Trimming shortened V by 1 base and J by 6 bases, and 21 bases separated the two germline ends. The CDR3 spells CASSLGVGLGVIKTQYF. As DNA, the CDR3 is TGTGCCAGCAGCTTAGGAGTCGGCCTAGGGGTGATAAAGACCCAGTACTTC. The entire variable domain, with the rest obtained from reference TRBV11-1 and TRBJ2-5, is as follows: EAEVAQSPRYKITEKSQAVAFWCDPISGHATLYWYRQILGQGPELLVQFQDESVVDDSQLPKDRFSAERLKGVDSTLKIQPAELGDSAMYLCASSLGVGLGVIKTQYFGPGTRLLVL.

J is TRBJ2-6 and V is TRBV7-2, with 8 positions matching TRBD1. CDR3 length: 18 amino acids. Losses at the gene ends were 1 base for V and 0 bases for J; bases not matched to a gene: 5. Germline V lookup: CDR1 SGHTA, CDR2 FQGNSA. CDR3 sequence: CASSLVATGGSGANVLTF. DNA of the CDR3: TGTGCCAGCAGCTTAGTCGCTACAGGGGGCTCTGGGGCCAACGTCCTGACTTTC.

The chain couples TRBV7-9 to TRBJ1-6; D possibly corresponds to TRBD1 (6 bases). CDR3 length: 14 residues. With 4 bases removed from V and 4 bases from J, the gap between germline ends came to 8 bases. Germline V gene data show CDR1 as SEHNR and CDR2 as FQNEAQ (reference sequence). Here the CDR3 DNA reads TGTGCCAGCAGCTCCGGGACATATAATTCACCCCTCCACTTT. Translation: CASSSGTYNSPLHF.

The table lists this clonotype with many counts. The chain employs TRBV2 and TRBJ2-6; no firm D call. Between the trimmed V and J ends, which lost 4 bases and 0 bases, there was a span of 13 bases. The V gene's germline CDR1 is SNHLY and CDR2 FYNNEI. This CDR3 is 17 amino acids long. The CDR3 coding sequence is TGTGCCAGCAGTGTCGCGCCTTGGGTCTCTGGGGCCAACGTCCTGACTTTC. This encodes CASSVAPWVSGANVLTF.

This clonotype was picked up many times. The chain couples TRBV19 to TRBJ2-3; D is unclear. Germline lookup yields CDR1 LNHDA and CDR2 SQIVND (reference sequence). The CDR3 consists of 14 residues. Deletions cut 10 bases from V and 2 bases from J, with 16 bases between. CDR3 sequence reads: CATQAESATDTQYF. CDR3 nucleotides: TGTGCCACCCAAGCAGAGAGCGCCACAGATACGCAGTATTTT.

The V call is TRBV19, the J call TRBJ1-1; D unresolved. Trimming took 0 bases from V and 5 from J, leaving 4 bases between them. The CDR3 totals 12 residues. Germline CDR1 is LNHDA and CDR2 is SQIVND (reference sequence). For the CDR3, the DNA is TGTGCCAGTAGTATAGAGGGGACTGAAGCTTTCTTT. Translated: CASSIEGTEAFF. Together with reference TRBV19 and TRBJ1-1, the CDR3 gives the full variable domain: DGGITQSPKYLFRKEGQNVTLSCEQNLNHDAMYWYRQDPGQGLRLIYYSQIVNDFQKGDIAEGYSVSREKKESFPLTVTSAQKNPTAFYLCASSIEGTEAFFGQGTRLTVV.

The rearrangement uses TRBV20-1 and TRBJ2-5; TRBD2 is a possible D gene (6 bases). V gave up 6 bases and J gave up 5 bases, with 19 bases separating them. The CDR3 runs 14 residues. The V gene's germline CDR1 is DFQATT and CDR2 SNEGSKA (reference sequence). CDR3 sequence reads: CSALGGGKVETQYF. Written as DNA, the CDR3 is TGCAGTGCCCTCGGTGGGGGGAAGGTTGAGACCCAGTACTTC.

This rearrangement joins TRBV20-1 to TRBJ1-2; TRBD1 might be the D (6 bases). V was cut by 3 bases and J by 4 bases, with 18 bases left in between. The germline gives CDR1 DFQATT, CDR2 SNEGSKA (reference sequence). The CDR3 is 15 amino acids. The CDR3 DNA reads as TGCAGTGCTAGCAATACAGGGATTCTTGCCTATGGCTACACCTTC. Translation: CSASNTGILAYGYTF.

V is TRBV24-1 and J is TRBJ2-2; tentative D call: TRBD1 (5 bases). CDR1 is KGHDR, CDR2 SFDVKD, per germline. Trimming took 7 bases from V and 4 from J, leaving 9 bases between them. The CDR3 runs 13 residues. The CDR3 region is CATSPGITGELFF. CDR3 nucleotides: TGTGCCACCAGCCCAGGGATCACCGGGGAGCTGTTTTTT.

This clonotype was seen many times. The chain joins TRBV7-3 to TRBJ2-2, with 7 bases aligning to TRBD1. Germline V gene sequence: CDR1 SGHTA, CDR2 FQGTGA. The CDR3 contains 18 residues. V trimming: 1 base; J trimming: 1 base; junction bases outside the gene matches: 9. CDR3 protein: CASSLNPPGTVNTGELFF. The CDR3 bases are TGTGCCAGCAGCTTAAACCCCCCGGGGACAGTGAACACCGGGGAGCTGTTTTTT.

A note on this clonotype: One base away lies a much larger clone, so this may be a sequencing read error. The V and J genes are TRBV11-2 and TRBJ2-3; no clear D. The germline CDR1 and CDR2 sequences are SGHAT and FQNNGV. The CDR3 has 15 amino acids. CDR3 protein: CASSPTRASTDTRYF. CDR3 coding DNA: TGTGCCAGCAGCCCCACCCGGGCCAGCACAGATACGCGGTATTTT.

The table lists this clonotype with a few counts. The rearrangement uses TRBV2 and TRBJ1-6; a weak D match, TRBD1 (5 bases). V lost 1 base to trimming and J lost 9 bases, with 10 bases between them. Germline values: CDR1 SNHLY, CDR2 FYNNEI. This CDR3 contains 14 residues. CDR3 sequence reads: CASSEEGQGSPLHF. The CDR3 nucleotides read TGTGCCAGCAGTGAAGAGGGTCAGGGTTCACCCCTCCACTTT.

In regard to this clonotype: A much larger clone lies a single base off, so this may be a read error. The V gene is TRBV19, the J gene TRBJ2-4, with 9 bases aligning to TRBD1. Unmatched junction bases numbered 10, after V lost 4 bases and J lost 6 bases. The CDR3 is made up of 16 amino acids. Germline values: CDR1 LNHDA, CDR2 SQIVND (reference sequence). The CDR3 here is CASSTPGQGTRNIQYF. CDR3 sequence (DNA): TGTGCCAGTAGTACACCGGGACAGGGAACCAGAAACATTCAGTACTTC.

This chain connects TRBV2 to TRBJ2-6; tentatively, D is TRBD2 (6 bases). This CDR3 spans 17 amino acids. V was pared by 1 base and J by 0 bases, with 10 bases between. Germline V gene data show CDR1 as SNHLY and CDR2 as FYNNEI. CDR3 protein: CASSEGGGTSGANVLTF. The CDR3 DNA is TGTGCCAGCAGTGAAGGTGGCGGGACCTCTGGGGCCAACGTCCTGACTTTC.

Details on this clonotype: Its ends do not fully match the called genes, so a read error is possible. This chain joins TRBV19 and TRBJ1-2; 11 positions match TRBD1. Looked up from germline, CDR1 is LNHDA and CDR2 is SQIVND (reference sequence). The CDR3 spans 16 residues. CDR3 DNA: TGTGCTAGTAGTGCTCCGGGACAGGGGGTTAACTATGGCTACACCTTC. Encoded protein: CASSAPGQGVNYGYTF.

The chain has TRBV19 and TRBJ1-1; 9 nucleotides align to TRBD1. Germline CDR1 LNHDA, CDR2 SQIVND (reference sequence). Unmatched junction bases numbered 6, after V lost 5 bases and J lost 5 bases. CDR3 length: 14 amino acids. CDR3 sequence reads: CASSQDRGGTEAFF. The CDR3 DNA reads TGTGCCAGTAGTCAGGACAGGGGAGGGACTGAAGCTTTCTTT.

There are many counts of this clonotype. The J gene is TRBJ1-1, the V gene TRBV5-1, with TRBD1 as a possible D gene (6 bases). Germline-derived CDR1 and CDR2 are SGHRS and YFSETQ. This CDR3 region has 15 residues. The germline V and J ends were trimmed by 2 bases and 1 base, with 12 bases remaining between them. CDR3 residues: CASSLGQLWNTEAFF. The CDR3 region has the DNA TGCGCCAGCAGCTTAGGACAGCTTTGGAACACTGAAGCTTTCTTT. Based on the CDR3 plus reference TRBV5-1 and TRBJ1-1, the full variable domain is KAGVTQTPRYLIKTRGQQVTLSCSPISGHRSVSWYQQTPGQGLQFLFEYFSETQRNKGNFPGRFSGRQFSNSRSEMNVSTLELGDSALYLCASSLGQLWNTEAFFGQGTRLTVV.

This clonotype was seen a few times. The chain couples TRBV3-1 to TRBJ1-4; 7 positions agree with TRBD1. The junction had 7 bases not matched to a gene; V was cut back by 3 bases and J by 6 bases. CDR3 size: 15 residues. From germline, CDR1 is LGHDT and CDR2 YNNKEL (reference sequence). The CDR3 DNA reads TGTGCCAGCAGCCACACCGGGACAGCATATGAAAAACTGTTTTTT. It yields the protein CASSHTGTAYEKLFF. The whole variable domain, remainder taken from reference TRBV3-1 and TRBJ1-4, is DTAVSQTPKYLVTQMGNDKSIKCEQNLGHDTMYWYKQDSKKFLKIMFSYNNKELIINETVPNRFSPKSPDKAHLNLHINSLELGDSAVYFCASSHTGTAYEKLFFGSGTQLSVL.

This chain joins TRBV10-3 and TRBJ2-1; D gene unclear. Germline V gene sequence: CDR1 ENHRY, CDR2 SYGVKD. Trimming stripped 0 bases from V and 2 bases from J, with 11 bases between. The CDR3 length is 16 residues. In DNA form, the CDR3 reads TGTGCCATCAGTGAGTCGATGGGCGGCGCCTACAATGAGCAGTTCTTC. It specifies CAISESMGGAYNEQFF.

This clonotype was observed at least ten times. CDR3 residues: CASRPLGQGKETQYF. CDR3 nucleotides: TGTGCCAGCAGACCACTGGGACAGGGTAAAGAGACCCAGTACTTC. This sequence joins TRBV7-9 and TRBJ2-5; 9 positions match TRBD1. V trimming: 6 bases; J trimming: 3 bases; junction bases outside the gene matches: 8. The V gene's germline CDR1 is SEHNR and CDR2 FQNEAQ (reference sequence). The CDR3 loop spans 15 amino acids.

At least ten counts were recorded for this clonotype. V usage is TRBV19 and J usage is TRBJ1-1, with D perhaps matching TRBD1 (5 bases). The germline V and J ends were trimmed by 7 bases and 1 base, with 19 bases remaining between them. The CDR3 covers 16 residues. Germline V gives CDR1 LNHDA, CDR2 SQIVND (reference sequence). The CDR3 coding sequence is TGTGCCAGTAACCAACTACCCCCCGGGACGAACACTGAAGCTTTCTTT. The encoded protein is CASNQLPPGTNTEAFF.

This clonotype showed up many times. This sequence joins TRBV7-9 and TRBJ1-2, with TRBD1 matching 7 bases. With 1 base clipped from V and 4 bases from J, the junction kept 6 bases outside the gene matches. Per the germline V gene, CDR1 is SEHNR and CDR2 is FQNEAQ (reference sequence). The CDR3 length is 15 residues. The CDR3 protein is CASSLGGQGGYGYTF. In DNA form, the CDR3 reads TGTGCCAGCAGCTTAGGGGGCCAGGGGGGCTATGGCTACACCTTC.

Points on this clonotype: A single base separates this from a much larger clone, so it may be a read error. The chain has TRBV5-1 and TRBJ2-2; perhaps D is TRBD1 or TRBD2 (6 bases each). Germline loops: CDR1 SGHRS, CDR2 YFSETQ. The CDR3 has 15 residues. In DNA form, the CDR3 reads TGCGCCAGCAGCCCGGGACATCGCGTCACCGGGGGGCTGTTTTTT. Translation: CASSPGHRVTGGLFF.

This clonotype was seen repeatedly, ten times or more. The chain joins TRBV20-1 to TRBJ2-3, with 8 nucleotides matching TRBD2. V gave up 2 bases and J gave up 6 bases; unmatched junction bases: 7. The CDR3 length is 14 residues. From germline, CDR1 is DFQATT and CDR2 SNEGSKA (reference sequence). For the CDR3, the DNA is TGCAGTGCTAGACTTGCGGGAGGAGGGGATACGCAGTATTTT. Its protein product is CSARLAGGGDTQYF.

In its sample, this clonotype was seen once. The chain joins TRBV20-1 to TRBJ1-6; 9 bases line up with TRBD1. Looked up from germline, CDR1 is DFQATT and CDR2 is SNEGSKA (reference sequence). This CDR3 region has 15 residues. Germline trimming cut 0 bases from V and 10 bases from J; bases unmatched to any gene: 7. CDR3 in amino acids: CSAREGQGNSSPLHF. CDR3 coding DNA: TGCAGTGCTAGAGAGGGACAGGGAAATTCCTCACCCCTCCACTTT.

This clonotype was detected only a few times. The chain is built from TRBV29-1 and TRBJ2-1; D unclear. Trimming removed 3 bases from V and 4 bases from J, with 10 bases in between. This CDR3 is 13 amino acids long. Germline-derived CDR1 and CDR2 are SQVTM and ANQGSEA. CDR3 region: CSVDGRRYNEQFF. The CDR3 coding sequence is TGCAGCGTTGATGGGCGGAGATACAATGAGCAGTTCTTC.

This chain links TRBV24-1 with TRBJ2-5; D may be TRBD2 (5 bases). Germline V lookup: CDR1 KGHDR, CDR2 SFDVKD. The CDR3 is made up of 15 amino acids. V lost 7 bases and J 2 bases, leaving 16 bases between the germline ends. The CDR3 sequence: CATSPGFLPQETQYF. CDR3 bases: TGTGCCACCAGCCCGGGATTTTTACCACAAGAGACCCAGTACTTC.

V is TRBV19 and J is TRBJ2-5; 9 bases align to TRBD1. The CDR3 covers 14 residues. CDR1 and CDR2 from the germline V gene are LNHDA and SQIVND (reference sequence). V shed 6 bases, J shed 5 bases, and the junction held 7 bases outside the gene matches. The CDR3: CASRRQGDWETQYF. As DNA, the CDR3 is TGTGCCAGTAGGAGACAGGGGGATTGGGAGACCCAGTACTTC. The variable domain in full, completed from reference TRBV19 and TRBJ2-5, reads DGGITQSPKYLFRKEGQNVTLSCEQNLNHDAMYWYRQDPGQGLRLIYYSQIVNDFQKGDIAEGYSVSREKKESFPLTVTSAQKNPTAFYLCASRRQGDWETQYFGPGTRLLVL.

This clonotype was detected only a few times. CDR3 region: CASSYAGTSGTQYF. As DNA, the CDR3 is TGTGCCAGCAGTTACGCCGGGACTAGCGGGACCCAGTACTTC. This rearrangement joins TRBV6-2 or TRBV6-3 to TRBJ2-5; 11 positions match TRBD2. Germline lookup yields CDR1 MNHEY and CDR2 SVGEGT. The CDR3 extends over 14 amino acids. The J segment lost 7 bases and the V segment lost 2 bases, leaving 3 bases of the junction unmatched.